This T cell receptor beta chain appears in the sequencing data of a study of T cells in Graves' hyperthyroidism and ophthalmopathy. Overall study: Staff took peripheral blood when the initial diagnosis was made, before any treatment began.

Study-wide findings and caveats: In the blood, most expanded thyroid clonotypes above 0.001 appeared as well.

V lost 2 bases and J 6 bases, leaving 8 bases between the germline ends. The CDR3 is 12 residues long. Looked up from germline, CDR1 is MNHNS and CDR2 is SASEGT. Using RNA transcripts as the source, TCR beta CDR3 regions were amplified. Initially, a first-round RT-PCR of the TCR CDR3 employed the HTBI primer set. TCRdb used MiXCR to reprocess the multiplex PCR reads, holding one entry per CDR3 protein. This sample has about 610,000 distinct CDR3 sequences; roughly 14% occur once, and the top ten carry 4.3%. This clonotype was recorded many times. Antigen unknown. The chain couples TRBV6-1 to TRBJ2-7; D is ambiguous. This receptor was taken from a woman between 35 and 50 years old with Graves' ophthalmopathy. Sequenced sample: blood. In DNA form, the CDR3 reads TGTGCCAGCAGTGAAACAAGAGTCGAGCAGTACTTC. The encoded protein is CASSETRVEQYF.